This TCR beta chain originates from a study of blood T cell repertoires in COVID-19 (dated by TCRdb to about 2020). Background for the entire study: Samples covering the acute and convalescent phases of COVID-19 were provided by collaborators in the United States, Italy and Spain. Where HLA class I and class II types were available, the types were taken from metadata supplied by the sample provider, not from assay-based typing. Subjects who had been exposed to COVID-19, were actively infected with it, or had recovered from it provided the deeply sampled blood TCRbeta repertoires that made up the dataset. The material from the prospective study consisted of cDNA or gDNA derived from T cells, B-cell-depleted T cells, or PBMCs. The sample metadata nearly always contained a de-identified subject ID, COVID-19 status, age in years and sex. The samples were drawn from the first 160 participants of the ongoing ImmuneRACE study and from more than 1,000 subjects provided by 6 global collaborators. A freely available public database, intended as a resource for researchers studying the immune response to SARS-CoV-2, is where the repertoires were released. Study-wide findings and limitations: Clinical and demographic metadata were provided uncurated, with the amount varying by source and participant.

In the case of this clone: Its antigen is unknown. No much larger clonotype is one base removed from it; base qualities were not supplied.

TCRbeta CDR3 regions were amplified from genomic DNA by means of the immunoSEQ Assay, a bias-controlled multiplex PCR. Under the source paper's analysis protocol: Within the assay, amplification of reference gene primers was used to estimate how many nucleated cells each sample contained. To quantify the absolute abundance of each unique TCRbeta CDR3 rearrangement, sequence reads were collapsed and filtered. For each sample, productive Simpson clonality was calculated as the square root of Simpson's diversity index over productive rearrangements. TCRdb carries this immuneACCESS record with in-frame sequences only. Its versions omit some clonotypes, under half of them owing to an unresolved V gene in the studies checked, with the rest unexplained. V and J calls and clone size follow that table, whereas D and trimming were derived from the DNA. This sample has fewer than 40,000 clones in its table, and about 88% of those were observed once. Around 36% of the sample is taken by the ten largest.

Whole blood was collected in K2EDTA tubes by collaborating institutions according to the institutions' own protocols. For TCRbeta analysis, collaborators shipped samples as frozen whole blood, isolated PBMCs, or DNA extracted from either of those sample types. The CDR3, from cysteine to phenylalanine, totals 11 residues. The CDR3 DNA has 33 bases and is translated from base 1. Trimming takes 3 bases from V and 7 bases from J, and the germline ends sit 7 bases apart. From the germline V gene, CDR1 is SGHTA and CDR2 is FQGNSA. The sample consisted of peripheral blood. Here the chain combines TRBV7-2 and TRBJ2-7; the D gene identity is not certain. The TCR was taken from a man in his 70s with active COVID-19. The CDR3 corresponds to CASSFGWEQYF. Here is the DNA: TGTGCCAGCAGCTTCGGGTGGGAGCAGTACTTC.